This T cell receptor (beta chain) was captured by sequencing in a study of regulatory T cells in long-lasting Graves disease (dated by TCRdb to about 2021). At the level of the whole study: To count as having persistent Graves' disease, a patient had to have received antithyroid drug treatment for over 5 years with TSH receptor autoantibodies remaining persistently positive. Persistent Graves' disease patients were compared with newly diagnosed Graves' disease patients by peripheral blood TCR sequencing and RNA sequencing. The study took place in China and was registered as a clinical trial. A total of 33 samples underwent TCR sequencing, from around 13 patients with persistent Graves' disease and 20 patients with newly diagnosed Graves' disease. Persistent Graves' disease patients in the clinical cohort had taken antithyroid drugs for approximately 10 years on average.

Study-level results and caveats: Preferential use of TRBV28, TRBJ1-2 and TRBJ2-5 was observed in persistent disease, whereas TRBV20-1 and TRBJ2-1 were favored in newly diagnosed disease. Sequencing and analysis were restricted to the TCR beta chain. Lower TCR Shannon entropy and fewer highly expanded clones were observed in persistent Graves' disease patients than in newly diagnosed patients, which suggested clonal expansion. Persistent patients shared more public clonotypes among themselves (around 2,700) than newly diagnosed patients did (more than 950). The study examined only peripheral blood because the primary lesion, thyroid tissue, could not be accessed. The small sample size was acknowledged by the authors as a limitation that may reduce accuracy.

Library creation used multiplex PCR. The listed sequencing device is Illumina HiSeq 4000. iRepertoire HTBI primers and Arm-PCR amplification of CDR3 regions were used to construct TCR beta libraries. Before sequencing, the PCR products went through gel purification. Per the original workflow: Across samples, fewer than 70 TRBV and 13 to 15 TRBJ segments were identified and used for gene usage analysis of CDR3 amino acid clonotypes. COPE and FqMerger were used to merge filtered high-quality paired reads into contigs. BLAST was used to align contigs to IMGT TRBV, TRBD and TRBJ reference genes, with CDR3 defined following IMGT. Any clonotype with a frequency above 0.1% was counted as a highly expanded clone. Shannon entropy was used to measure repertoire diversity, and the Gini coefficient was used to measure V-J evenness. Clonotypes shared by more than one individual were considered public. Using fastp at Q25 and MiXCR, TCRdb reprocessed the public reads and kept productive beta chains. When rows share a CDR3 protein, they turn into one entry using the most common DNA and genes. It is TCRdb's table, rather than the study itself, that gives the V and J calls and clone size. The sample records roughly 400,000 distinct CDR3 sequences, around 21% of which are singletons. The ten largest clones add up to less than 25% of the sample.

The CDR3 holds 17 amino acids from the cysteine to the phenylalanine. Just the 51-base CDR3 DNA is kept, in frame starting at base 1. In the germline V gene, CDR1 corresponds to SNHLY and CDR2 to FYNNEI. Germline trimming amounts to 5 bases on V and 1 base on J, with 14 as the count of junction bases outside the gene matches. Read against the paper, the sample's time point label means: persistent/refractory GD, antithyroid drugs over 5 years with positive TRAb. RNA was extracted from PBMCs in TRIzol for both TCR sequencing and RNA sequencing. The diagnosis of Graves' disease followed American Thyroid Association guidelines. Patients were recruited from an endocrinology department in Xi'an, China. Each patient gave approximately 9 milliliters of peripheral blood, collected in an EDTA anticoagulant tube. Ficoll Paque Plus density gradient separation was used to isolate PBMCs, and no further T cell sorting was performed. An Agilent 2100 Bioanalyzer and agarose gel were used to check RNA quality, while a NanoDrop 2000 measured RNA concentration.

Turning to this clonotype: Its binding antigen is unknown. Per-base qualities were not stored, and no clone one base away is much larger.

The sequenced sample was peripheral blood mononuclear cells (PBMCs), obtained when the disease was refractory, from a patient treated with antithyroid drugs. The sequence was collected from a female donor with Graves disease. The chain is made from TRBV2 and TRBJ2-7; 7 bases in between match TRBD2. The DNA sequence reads TGTGCCAGCAGTTACTCAGTAGCGGGTCTACCTTCCTACGAGCAGTACTTC. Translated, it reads CASSYSVAGLPSYEQYF.